Shown below are 3 T cell receptor beta chains from a single sample sequenced in a study of patients and donors after allogeneic stem cell transplantation. TCRdb ran MiXCR on the RT-PCR reads and lists one entry per CDR3 protein. The table records about a million distinct CDR3 sequences, 18% of them present only once. The sequenced material came from blood, either unsorted or a sorted T cell fraction (not recorded which). Every receptor here comes from a human donor who was either an allogeneic HSCT recipient or a stem cell or donor lymphocyte infusion donor (not recorded which). It is not recorded whose cells these are; they may come from a transplant donor.

This clonotype was picked up a small number of times. This sequence joins TRBV5-5 and TRBJ1-1; D gene unclear. Germline values: CDR1 SGHKS, CDR2 YYEKEE (reference sequence). V lost 1 base and J 12 bases, leaving 10 bases between the germline ends. The CDR3 is 11 residues long. For the CDR3, the DNA is TGTGCCAGCAGCTTGATAGGCACCCCTTTCTTT. Its protein product is CASSLIGTPFF.

The CDR3 here is CASSARGGELFF. The CDR3 DNA sequence: TGTGCCAGCAGCGCACGAGGCGGGGAGCTGTTTTTT. The rearrangement uses TRBV9 and TRBJ2-2; no firm D call. This CDR3 region has 12 residues. The germline V and J ends were trimmed by 3 bases and 7 bases, with 7 bases remaining between them. Germline-derived CDR1 and CDR2 are SGDLS and YYNGEE.

This rearrangement joins TRBV4-3 to TRBJ1-1; D gene uncertain. Germline lookup yields CDR1 LGHNA and CDR2 YSLEER. The V end was cut by 0 bases, the J end by 6 bases, with 8 bases between. The CDR3 is 13 residues long. The CDR3 nucleotides are TGCGCCAGCAGCCAAGACTTGTATTCTGAAGCTTTCTTT. Amino acid sequence: CASSQDLYSEAFF.